The T cell receptor beta chain described here comes from a study of early T cells in non-severe SARS-CoV-2 infection. Overall study findings and caveats: Private and CD4 specificities were missed by VDJdb matching, which favored anti-spike CD8 responses.

There are 17 residues in the CDR3. Germline V gene lookup returns CDR1 LGHDT and CDR2 YNNKEL (reference sequence). V lost 2 bases to trimming and J lost 3 bases; unmatched junction nucleotides: 7. Individual cDNA molecules each received unique molecular identifiers attached to them. TCRdb recomputed calls from the 5' RACE reads with MiXCR, one row per CDR3 protein. The sample has about 76,000 distinct CDR3 sequences, around a sixth seen once; the top ten hold 12%. This clonotype came up a few times. Its antigen remains unknown. V and J are TRBV3-1 and TRBJ1-4; 9 positions match TRBD1. The sequencing input was whole blood. The sequence was obtained from an adult who was a healthcare worker with PCR-confirmed SARS-CoV-2 infection or an uninfected control (not recorded which). The CDR3 DNA is TGTGCCAGCAGCCAACTCCCTCGGACAGGGGCTAATGAAAAACTGTTTTTT. Its translation is CASSQLPRTGANEKLFF. Full variable domain (missing parts from reference TRBV3-1 and TRBJ1-4): DTAVSQTPKYLVTQMGNDKSIKCEQNLGHDTMYWYKQDSKKFLKIMFSYNNKELIINETVPNRFSPKSPDKAHLNLHINSLELGDSAVYFCASSQLPRTGANEKLFFGSGTQLSVL.